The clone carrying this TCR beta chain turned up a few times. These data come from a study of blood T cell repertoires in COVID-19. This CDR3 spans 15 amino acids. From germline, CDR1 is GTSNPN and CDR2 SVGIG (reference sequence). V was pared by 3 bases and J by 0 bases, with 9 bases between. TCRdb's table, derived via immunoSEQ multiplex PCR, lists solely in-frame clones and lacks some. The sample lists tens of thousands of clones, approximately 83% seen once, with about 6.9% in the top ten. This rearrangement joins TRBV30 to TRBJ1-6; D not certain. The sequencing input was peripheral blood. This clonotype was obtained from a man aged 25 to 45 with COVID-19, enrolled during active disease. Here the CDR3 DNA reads TGTGCCTGGAGCCCCGTGAGCTCCTATAATTCACCCCTCCACTTT. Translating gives CAWSPVSSYNSPLHF.